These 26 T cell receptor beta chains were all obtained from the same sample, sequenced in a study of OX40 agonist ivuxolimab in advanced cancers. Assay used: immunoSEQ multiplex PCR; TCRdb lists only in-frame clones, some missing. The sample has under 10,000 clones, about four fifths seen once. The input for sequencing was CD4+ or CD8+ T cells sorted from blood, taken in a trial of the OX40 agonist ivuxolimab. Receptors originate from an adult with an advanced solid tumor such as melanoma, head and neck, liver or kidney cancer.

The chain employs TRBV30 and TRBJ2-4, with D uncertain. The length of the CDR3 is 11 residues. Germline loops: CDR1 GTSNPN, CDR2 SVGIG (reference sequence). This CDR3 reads CGAEWKNIQYF. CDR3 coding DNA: TGTGGGGCAGAGTGGAAAAACATTCAGTACTTC.

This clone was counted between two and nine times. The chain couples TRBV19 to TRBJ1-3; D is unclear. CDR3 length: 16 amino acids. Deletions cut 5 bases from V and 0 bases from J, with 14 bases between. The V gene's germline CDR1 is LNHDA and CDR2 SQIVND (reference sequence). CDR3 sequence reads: CASSRATESSGNTIYF. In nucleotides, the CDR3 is TGTGCCAGTAGTCGTGCCACAGAGAGCTCTGGAAACACCATATATTTT.

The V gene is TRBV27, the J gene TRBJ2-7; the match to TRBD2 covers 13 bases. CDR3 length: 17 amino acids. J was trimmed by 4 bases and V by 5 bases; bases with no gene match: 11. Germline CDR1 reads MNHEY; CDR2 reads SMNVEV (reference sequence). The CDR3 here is CASSLSGLAGLFYEQYF. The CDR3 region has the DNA TGTGCCAGCAGTCTCTCGGGACTAGCGGGGCTCTTTTACGAGCAGTACTTC.

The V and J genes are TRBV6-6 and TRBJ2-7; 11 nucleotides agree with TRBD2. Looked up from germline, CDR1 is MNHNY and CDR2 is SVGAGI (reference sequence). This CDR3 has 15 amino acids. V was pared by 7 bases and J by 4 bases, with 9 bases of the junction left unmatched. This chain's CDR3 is CASKEGTSGFYEQYF. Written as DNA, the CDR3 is TGTGCCAGCAAAGAAGGGACTAGCGGTTTTTACGAGCAGTACTTC.

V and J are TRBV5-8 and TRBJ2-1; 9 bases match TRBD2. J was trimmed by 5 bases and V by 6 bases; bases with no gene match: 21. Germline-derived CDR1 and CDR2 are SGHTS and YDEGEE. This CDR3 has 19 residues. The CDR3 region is CASTGGWALAGPQDNEQFF. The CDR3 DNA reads TGTGCCAGCACGGGGGGTTGGGCGCTAGCGGGACCTCAGGACAATGAGCAGTTCTTC.

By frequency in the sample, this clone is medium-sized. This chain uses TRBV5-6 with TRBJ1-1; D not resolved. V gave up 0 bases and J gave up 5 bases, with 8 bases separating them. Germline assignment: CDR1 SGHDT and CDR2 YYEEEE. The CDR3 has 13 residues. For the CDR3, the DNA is TGTGCCAGCAGCTTGGGAGCTGGGACTGAAGCTTTCTTT. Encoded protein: CASSLGAGTEAFF.

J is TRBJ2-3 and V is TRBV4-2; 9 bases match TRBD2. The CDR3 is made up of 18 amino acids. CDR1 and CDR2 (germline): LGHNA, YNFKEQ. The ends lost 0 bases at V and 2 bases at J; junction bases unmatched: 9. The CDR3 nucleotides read TGTGCCAGCAGCCAAGATTTAGCGAGCGGGGGGATCACAGATACGCAGTATTTT. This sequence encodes CASSQDLASGGITDTQYF.

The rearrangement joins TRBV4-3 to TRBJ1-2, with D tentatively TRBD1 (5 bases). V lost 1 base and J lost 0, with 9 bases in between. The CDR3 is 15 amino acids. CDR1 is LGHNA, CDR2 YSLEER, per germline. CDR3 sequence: CASSQGSGTNYGYTF. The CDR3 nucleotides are TGCGCCAGCAGCCAAGGGTCAGGGACTAACTATGGCTACACCTTC.

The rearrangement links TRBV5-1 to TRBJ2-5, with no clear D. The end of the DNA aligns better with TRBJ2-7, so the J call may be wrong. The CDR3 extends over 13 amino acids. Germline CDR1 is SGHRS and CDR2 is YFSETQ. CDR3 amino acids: CASSLGGRVEQYF. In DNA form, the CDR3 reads TGCGCCAGCAGCTTGGGTGGTCGCGTCGAGCAGTACTTC.

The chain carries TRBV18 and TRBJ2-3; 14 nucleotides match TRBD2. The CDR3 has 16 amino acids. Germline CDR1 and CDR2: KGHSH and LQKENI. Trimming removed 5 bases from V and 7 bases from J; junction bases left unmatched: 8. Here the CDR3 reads CASSSGTSGSWNTQYF. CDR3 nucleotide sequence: TGTGCCAGCTCATCCGGGACTAGCGGGAGTTGGAATACGCAGTATTTT.

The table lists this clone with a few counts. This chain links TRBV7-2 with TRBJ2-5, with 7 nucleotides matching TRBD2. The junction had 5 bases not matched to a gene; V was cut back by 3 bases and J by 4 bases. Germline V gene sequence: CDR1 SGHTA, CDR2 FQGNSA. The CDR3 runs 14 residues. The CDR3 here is CASSFGGTGETQYF. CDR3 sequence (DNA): TGTGCCAGCAGCTTCGGGGGGACGGGAGAGACCCAGTACTTC.

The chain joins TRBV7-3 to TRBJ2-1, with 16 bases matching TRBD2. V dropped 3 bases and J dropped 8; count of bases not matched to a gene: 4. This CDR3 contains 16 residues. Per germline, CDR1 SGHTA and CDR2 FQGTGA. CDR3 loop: CASSLGLAGGLDEQFF. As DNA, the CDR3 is TGTGCCAGCAGCTTGGGACTAGCGGGGGGGCTGGATGAGCAGTTCTTC.

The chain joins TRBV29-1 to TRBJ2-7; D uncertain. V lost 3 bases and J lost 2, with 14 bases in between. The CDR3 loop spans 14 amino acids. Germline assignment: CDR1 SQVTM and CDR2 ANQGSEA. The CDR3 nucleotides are TGCAGCGTTGAGAGTGGCCAGAATACCTACGAGCAGTACTTC. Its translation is CSVESGQNTYEQYF.

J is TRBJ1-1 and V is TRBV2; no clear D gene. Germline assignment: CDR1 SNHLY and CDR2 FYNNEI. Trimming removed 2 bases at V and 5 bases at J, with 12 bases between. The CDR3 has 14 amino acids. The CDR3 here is CASSETGERTEAFF. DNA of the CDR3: TGTGCCAGCAGTGAAACCGGGGAACGGACTGAAGCTTTCTTT.

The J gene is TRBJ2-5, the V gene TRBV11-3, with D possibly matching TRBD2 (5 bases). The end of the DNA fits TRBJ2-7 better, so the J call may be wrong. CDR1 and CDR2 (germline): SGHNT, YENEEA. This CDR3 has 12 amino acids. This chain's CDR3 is CASSTGTYEQYF. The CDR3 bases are TGTGCCAGCAGCACCGGGACCTACGAGCAGTACTTC.

CDR3 loop: CASSAGRPDQYF. CDR3 bases: TGTGCCAGCAGCGCGGGACGGCCCGACCAGTACTTC. V and J are TRBV7-9 and TRBJ2-5; D is perhaps TRBD2 (6 bases). This CDR3 contains 12 residues. Trimming stripped 5 bases from V and 10 bases from J, with 14 bases between. Germline CDR1 is SEHNR and CDR2 is FQNEAQ (reference sequence).

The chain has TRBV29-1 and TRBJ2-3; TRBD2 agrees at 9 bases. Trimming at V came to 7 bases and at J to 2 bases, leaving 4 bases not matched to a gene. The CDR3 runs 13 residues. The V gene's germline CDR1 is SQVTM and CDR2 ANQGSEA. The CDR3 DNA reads TGCAGCGGTGGCGGGGGGGTCACAGATACGCAGTATTTT. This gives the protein CSGGGGVTDTQYF.

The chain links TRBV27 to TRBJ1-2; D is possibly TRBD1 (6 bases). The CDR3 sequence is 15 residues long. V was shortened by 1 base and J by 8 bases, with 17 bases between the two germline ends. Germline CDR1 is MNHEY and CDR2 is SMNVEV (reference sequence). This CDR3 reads CASSLWLGAPSGYTF. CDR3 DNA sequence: TGTGCCAGCAGTTTATGGCTGGGGGCGCCGAGCGGCTACACCTTC.

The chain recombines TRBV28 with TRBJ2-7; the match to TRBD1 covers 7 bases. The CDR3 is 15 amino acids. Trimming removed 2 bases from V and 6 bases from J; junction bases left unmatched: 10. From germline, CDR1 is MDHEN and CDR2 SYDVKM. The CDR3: CASSLLTGNLGEQYF. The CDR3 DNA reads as TGTGCCAGCAGTTTACTGACAGGGAATCTAGGCGAGCAGTACTTC.

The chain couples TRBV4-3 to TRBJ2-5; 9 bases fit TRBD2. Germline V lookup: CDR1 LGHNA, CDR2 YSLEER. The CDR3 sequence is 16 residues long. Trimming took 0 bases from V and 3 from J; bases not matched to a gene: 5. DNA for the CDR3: TGCGCCAGCAGCCAAGATTATAGCGGGGGTGAAGAGACCCAGTACTTC. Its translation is CASSQDYSGGEETQYF.

In DNA form, the CDR3 reads TGCGCCAGCAGCCAAGGGGGGTCCGCTAGCGGCTACGAGCAGTACTTC. It encodes CASSQGGSASGYEQYF. The chain employs TRBV4-1 and TRBJ2-7; 7 nucleotides align to TRBD2. Unmatched junction bases numbered 9, after V lost 1 base and J lost 3 bases. Germline values: CDR1 MGHRA, CDR2 YSYEKL. This CDR3 contains 16 residues.

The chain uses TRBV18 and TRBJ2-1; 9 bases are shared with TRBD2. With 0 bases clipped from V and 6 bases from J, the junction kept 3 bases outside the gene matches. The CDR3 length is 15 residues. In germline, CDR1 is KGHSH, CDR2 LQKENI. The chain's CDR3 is CASSPPGLAGNEQFF. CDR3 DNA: TGTGCCAGCTCACCACCGGGACTAGCTGGCAATGAGCAGTTCTTC.

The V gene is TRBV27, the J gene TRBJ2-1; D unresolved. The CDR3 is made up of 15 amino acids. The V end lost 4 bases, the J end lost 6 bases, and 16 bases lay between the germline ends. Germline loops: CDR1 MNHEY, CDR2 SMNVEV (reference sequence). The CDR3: CASSSIKETGNEQFF. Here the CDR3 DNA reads TGTGCCAGCAGTTCCATCAAAGAGACTGGCAATGAGCAGTTCTTC.

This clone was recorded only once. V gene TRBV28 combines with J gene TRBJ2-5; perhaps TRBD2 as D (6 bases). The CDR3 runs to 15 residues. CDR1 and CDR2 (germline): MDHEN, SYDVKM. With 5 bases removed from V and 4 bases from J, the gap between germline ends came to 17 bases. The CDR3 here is CASSPPGLLAETQYF. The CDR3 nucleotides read TGTGCCAGCAGTCCCCCGGGACTTTTGGCAGAGACCCAGTACTTC.

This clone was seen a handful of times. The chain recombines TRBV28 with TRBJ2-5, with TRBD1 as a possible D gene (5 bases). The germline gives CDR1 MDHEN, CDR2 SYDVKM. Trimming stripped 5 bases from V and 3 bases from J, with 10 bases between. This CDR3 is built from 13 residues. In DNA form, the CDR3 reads TGTGCCAGCAGTCCACAGGTAGAAGAGACCCAGTACTTC. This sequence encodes CASSPQVEETQYF.

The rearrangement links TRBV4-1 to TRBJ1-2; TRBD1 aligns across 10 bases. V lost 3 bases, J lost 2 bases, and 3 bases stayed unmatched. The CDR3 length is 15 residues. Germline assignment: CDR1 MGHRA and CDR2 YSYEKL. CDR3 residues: CASSHRTGGNYGYTF. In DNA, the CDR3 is TGCGCCAGCAGCCACCGGACAGGGGGAAACTATGGCTACACCTTC.